The 9 T cell receptor beta chains given below trace back to one sample, sequenced in a study of blood T cell repertoires in COVID-19. Some clones are missing from TCRdb's copy, which holds only in-frame ones; the method was immunoSEQ multiplex PCR. The sample holds 150,000 to 200,000 clones, around 85% seen once. The sample was peripheral blood. The receptor source for this set is a woman between 55 and 75 years old with COVID-19, enrolled during active disease.

This clone was picked up a small number of times. The chain links TRBV28 to TRBJ2-7; unclear D gene. Germline lookup yields CDR1 MDHEN and CDR2 SYDVKM. There are 14 residues in the CDR3. The V end was cut by 7 bases, the J end by 2 bases, with 15 bases between. CDR3 coding DNA: TGTGCCAGCATGCAATCTAGGCTCCCCTACGAGCAGTACTTC. Its translation: CASMQSRLPYEQYF.

The chain links TRBV7-6 to TRBJ1-6; D call uncertain. Germline V CDR1 and CDR2: SGHVS, FNYEAQ. The V gene lost 0 bases and the J gene lost 5 bases, with 8 bases spanning the gap. The CDR3 contains 15 residues. The CDR3: CASSLAPSDNSPLHF. In nucleotides, the CDR3 is TGTGCCAGCAGCTTAGCGCCCTCGGATAATTCACCCCTCCACTTT.

To note about this clone: The junction shows a germline mismatch at one end, possibly a read error. This sample includes further DNA sequences coding for the same CDR3. The gene calls are TRBV6-4 and TRBJ2-1, with D possibly being TRBD1 (5 bases). CDR1 is MRHNA and CDR2 is SNTAGT in the germline V gene. This CDR3 region has 15 residues. The CDR3 sequence is CASSEDSRAYNEQFF. The CDR3 DNA sequence: TGCGCCAGCAGTGAAGACAGTAGGGCATATAATGAGCAGTTCTTC.

The gene calls are TRBV9 and TRBJ2-7; D gene unclear. This CDR3 is 13 amino acids long. V lost 4 bases and J 3 bases, leaving 11 bases between the germline ends. Per germline, CDR1 SGDLS and CDR2 YYNGEE. The CDR3 DNA sequence: TGTGCCAGCAGCCCCAAACCGGGCTACGAGCAGTACTTC. Residues: CASSPKPGYEQYF.

The sample holds one count of this clone. This chain uses TRBV7-3 with TRBJ1-6; 10 bases map to TRBD1. This CDR3 contains 15 residues. Germline assignment: CDR1 SGHTA and CDR2 FQGTGA. V was clipped by 4 bases and J by 6 bases; unmatched bases: 3. The CDR3 DNA sequence: TGTGCCAGCAGCTCCGGACAGGGGGGTAATTCACCCCTCCACTTT. Its translation is CASSSGQGGNSPLHF.

V and J are TRBV19 and TRBJ2-1; TRBD2 matches at 8 bases. This CDR3 spans 23 amino acids. Germline V CDR1 and CDR2: LNHDA, SQIVND (reference sequence). V shed 3 bases and J 4 bases; nucleotides not matched to a gene: 29. The CDR3 sequence: CASSIPFGLAGSNRAAPYNEQFF. The CDR3 DNA is TGTGCCAGTAGTATCCCTTTCGGTCTAGCGGGTTCCAACCGCGCAGCCCCATACAATGAGCAGTTCTTC. Together with reference TRBV19 and TRBJ2-1, the CDR3 gives the full variable domain: DGGITQSPKYLFRKEGQNVTLSCEQNLNHDAMYWYRQDPGQGLRLIYYSQIVNDFQKGDIAEGYSVSREKKESFPLTVTSAQKNPTAFYLCASSIPFGLAGSNRAAPYNEQFFGPGTRLTVL.

The chain couples TRBV4-3 to TRBJ2-7, with 7 bases identical to TRBD2. The germline gives CDR1 LGHNA, CDR2 YSLEER. J was trimmed by 0 bases and V by 3 bases; bases with no gene match: 5. CDR3 length equals 15 residues. The DNA for the CDR3 is TGCGCCAGCAGCCACACCGGGGGGAACTCCTACGAGCAGTACTTC. This codes for CASSHTGGNSYEQYF.

The chain is built from TRBV3-1 (or the pseudogene TRBV3-2) and TRBJ1-1, with D possibly being TRBD1 (5 bases). The CDR3 contains 14 residues. V was clipped by 1 base and J by 4 bases, with 10 bases between them. Germline V gene lookup returns CDR1 LGHDT and CDR2 YNNKEL (reference sequence). The CDR3 reads CASSQAQATTEAFF. DNA for the CDR3: TGTGCCAGCAGCCAAGCACAGGCAACCACTGAAGCTTTCTTT.

The rearrangement joins TRBV9 to TRBJ1-4, with no clear D. From germline, CDR1 is SGDLS and CDR2 YYNGEE. Trimming shortened V by 3 bases and J by 7 bases, and 7 bases separated the two germline ends. This CDR3 is 12 amino acids long. CDR3 sequence: CASSANGEKLFF. The CDR3 DNA follows: TGTGCCAGCAGCGCAAACGGTGAAAAACTGTTTTTT. Full variable domain (remainder filled in from reference TRBV9 and TRBJ1-4): DSGVTQTPKHLITATGQRVTLRCSPRSGDLSVYWYQQSLDQGLQFLIQYYNGEERAKGNILERFSAQQFPDLHSELNLSSLELGDSALYFCASSANGEKLFFGSGTQLSVL.